This TCR beta chain was identified in a study of CD8 T cells in ankylosing spondylitis. Study results and limitations: Seemingly distinctive of ankylosing spondylitis blood was a TCR beta motif formed by eight highly homologous variants. Reported data indicate significant enrichment of disease-linked clones within matched ankylosing spondylitis synovial fluid.

For TCR beta, libraries came from quantitative 5'-RACE with molecular barcodes. MiXCR, run by TCRdb on the 5' RACE reads, gives a single entry per CDR3 protein. The sample contains 220,000 or so distinct CDR3 sequences, about 10% of which appear only once. This CDR3 spans 15 amino acids. CDR1 is MDHEN, CDR2 SYDVKM, per germline. Trimming cost V 5 bases and J 8 bases; bases outside gene matches: 7. This clonotype was seen only a few times. Its antigen is unknown. This receptor was taken from a male donor with ankylosing spondylitis or in good health (not recorded which). Sequencing input: blood, either unsorted or a sorted T cell fraction (not recorded which). The chain recombines TRBV28 with TRBJ2-1; 12 bases fit TRBD2. CDR3 DNA sequence: TGTGCCAGCAGTCCATCTAGCGGGGGGGCCGATGAGCAGTTCTTC. Residues: CASSPSSGGADEQFF. The full variable domain, completed using reference TRBV28 and TRBJ2-1, is DVKVTQSSRYLVKRTGEKVFLECVQDMDHENMFWYRQDPGLGLRLIYFSYDVKMKEKGDIPEGYSVSREKKERFSLILESASTNQTSMYLCASSPSSGGADEQFFGPGTRLTVL.